The present T cell receptor (beta chain) was sequenced within a study of vaccination effects on CD4 cells after COVID-19. Study-level background: Participants received two doses of either the BNT162b2 or mRNA-1273 vaccine. Every well got around 1.9 million PBMC, which were grown with 8.5 to 10 IU/ml IL-2 and 9 to 10 ug/ml peptides.

Assay: immunoSEQ multiplex PCR; the TCRdb copy retains only in-frame clones and omits some. The sample includes approximately 37,000 clones, 65% to 85% of them seen just once. This clone was seen once. Antigen unknown. Findings and caveats of the study: Missing from the study were early post-infection timepoints, and its convalescent patients were few. Clones induced by infection and by vaccine showed marked clonal contraction late after vaccination.

Isolating CD4+ T cells followed about 11 days of culture. This CDR3 region has 15 residues. V lost 1 base to trimming and J lost 1 base, with 8 bases between them. Germline CDR1 and CDR2: SGHTA and FQGNSA. The chain is built from TRBV7-2 and TRBJ1-5; maybe TRBD1 (5 bases). The clonotype originates from a human donor who received a COVID-19 vaccine. Sample: CD4+ T cells from PBMCs cultured without peptide, taken before COVID-19 vaccination. The DNA of the CDR3 is TGTGCCAGCAGCTTAGTGTGGGGGAGCAATCAGCCCCAGCATTTT. Protein sequence: CASSLVWGSNQPQHF. Complete variable domain (other parts from reference TRBV7-2 and TRBJ1-5): GAGVSQSPSNKVTEKGKDVELRCDPISGHTALYWYRQSLGQGLEFLIYFQGNSAPDKSGLPSDRFSAERTGGSVSTLTIQRTQQEDSAVYLCASSLVWGSNQPQHFGDGTRLSIL.